One sample yielded the 11 T cell receptor beta chains listed below, sequenced in a study of blood T cell repertoires in COVID-19. TCRdb's table, derived via immunoSEQ multiplex PCR, lists solely in-frame clones and lacks some. The sample yields about 110,000 clones, approximately 82% seen once. The source material was peripheral blood. These TCRs come from a woman aged 70-85 years with acute or convalescent COVID-19.

V is TRBV6-2 or TRBV6-3 and J is TRBJ2-3; 7 bases are a match to TRBD2. V lost 4 bases and J lost 1; bases outside the gene matches: 8. This CDR3 has 16 amino acids. CDR1 and CDR2 from the germline V gene are MNHEY and SVGEGT. The CDR3 spells CASSSILATRTDTQYF. Written as DNA, the CDR3 is TGTGCCAGCAGTTCCATACTAGCGACCCGCACAGATACGCAGTATTTT.

This chain connects TRBV9 to TRBJ1-3; unclear D gene. The CDR3 length is 15 residues. CDR1 SGDLS and CDR2 YYNGEE come from the germline V gene. V was clipped by 0 bases and J by 2 bases, with 9 bases between them. This CDR3 is CASSVESTAGNTIYF. The CDR3 nucleotides are TGTGCCAGCAGCGTAGAATCTACAGCTGGAAACACCATATATTTT.

This clone was found a few times. This chain links TRBV30 with TRBJ1-2, with no clear D. This CDR3 spans 16 amino acids. V was pared by 0 bases and J by 3 bases, with 17 bases between. Germline V gene lookup returns CDR1 GTSNPN and CDR2 SVGIG (reference sequence). CDR3 region: CAWSVRRPAGYYGYTF. In DNA form, the CDR3 reads TGTGCCTGGAGTGTACGTCGACCCGCGGGGTACTATGGCTACACCTTC.

The genes are TRBV28 and TRBJ1-1; 8 bases are a match to TRBD1. CDR3 length: 16 residues. Looked up from germline, CDR1 is MDHEN and CDR2 is SYDVKM. V was pared by 7 bases and J by 0 bases, with 10 bases of the junction left unmatched. The CDR3 protein is CASTHRQGAMNTEAFF. The DNA of the CDR3 is TGTGCCAGCACCCACAGGCAGGGGGCGATGAACACTGAAGCTTTCTTT.

The chain joins TRBV6-6 to TRBJ1-2; no firm D call. CDR1 is MNHNY and CDR2 is SVGAGI in the germline V gene (reference sequence). V lost 3 bases, J lost 8 bases, and 16 bases lay in between. CDR3 length equals 14 residues. The CDR3 protein is CASSYGQTRKGYTF. Written as DNA, the CDR3 is TGTGCCAGCAGTTATGGGCAGACAAGAAAGGGCTACACCTTC.

This chain connects TRBV28 to TRBJ2-1, with TRBD2 identical over 13 bases. Germline V lookup: CDR1 MDHEN, CDR2 SYDVKM. V lost 5 bases to trimming and J lost 9 bases; unmatched junction nucleotides: 10. CDR3 length: 16 residues. The CDR3 is CASSPGLAGVQGEQFF. Here the CDR3 DNA reads TGTGCCAGCAGTCCCGGACTAGCGGGGGTTCAGGGTGAGCAGTTCTTC.

The chain joins TRBV5-1 to TRBJ2-2, with 7 bases matching TRBD1. The CDR3 extends over 15 amino acids. Per germline, CDR1 SGHRS and CDR2 YFSETQ. V was pared by 3 bases and J by 5 bases, with 7 bases of the junction left unmatched. The CDR3 coding sequence is TGCGCCAGCAGCTACGGACAGGAGCGGACCGGGGAGCTGTTTTTT. Residues: CASSYGQERTGELFF.

The chain couples TRBV4-1 to TRBJ2-5; TRBD1 matches at 7 bases. Germline loops: CDR1 MGHRA, CDR2 YSYEKL. The CDR3 is made up of 17 amino acids. The trim removed 1 base at V and 5 bases at J, leaving 13 bases unmatched. For the CDR3, the DNA is TGCGCCAGCAGCCAAGCCGAGGGGGCTAGTCGAGTGGAGACCCAGTACTTC. Protein product: CASSQAEGASRVETQYF.

This clone has only one observation. This chain uses TRBV7-9 with TRBJ1-2; 7 nucleotides match TRBD1. V trimming: 5 bases; J trimming: 5 bases; junction bases outside the gene matches: 11. The germline V gene has CDR1 SEHNR and CDR2 FQNEAQ (reference sequence). The CDR3 runs to 15 residues. The CDR3 loop is CASSPGTAELYGYTF. The CDR3 bases are TGTGCCAGCAGCCCCGGGACAGCAGAACTTTATGGCTACACCTTC. Filled out from reference TRBV7-9 and TRBJ1-2, the complete variable domain reads DTGVSQNPRHKITKRGQNVTFRCDPISEHNRLYWYRQTLGQGPEFLTYFQNEAQLEKSRLLSDRFSAERPKGSFSTLEIQRTEQGDSAMYLCASSPGTAELYGYTFGSGTRLTVV.

The chain recombines TRBV7-6 with TRBJ2-1; tentative D call: TRBD1 (6 bases). V was trimmed by 5 bases and J by 0 bases, leaving 14 bases between them. The CDR3 totals 16 residues. CDR1 SGHVS and CDR2 FNYEAQ come from the germline V gene. Written as DNA, the CDR3 is TGTGCCAGCAGCACAGAGGGGGTCGCCTCCTACAATGAGCAGTTCTTC. It yields the protein CASSTEGVASYNEQFF.

V is TRBV5-1 and J is TRBJ2-7, with 10 bases identical to TRBD2. This CDR3 comprises 14 residues. Germline V gives CDR1 SGHRS, CDR2 YFSETQ. V was pared by 7 bases and J by 3 bases, with 7 bases of the junction left unmatched. CDR3 nucleotide sequence: TGCGCCAGCGCCACTAGCGGGAACCTCTACGAGCAGTACTTC. Translated: CASATSGNLYEQYF. Combining the CDR3 with reference TRBV5-1 and TRBJ2-7 gives the whole variable domain KAGVTQTPRYLIKTRGQQVTLSCSPISGHRSVSWYQQTPGQGLQFLFEYFSETQRNKGNFPGRFSGRQFSNSRSEMNVSTLELGDSALYLCASATSGNLYEQYFGPGTRLTVT.